The 10 T cell receptor beta chains in this list originate from one sample, sequenced in a study of T-cell reconstitution after alpha-beta-depleted transplantation in children. For TCRbeta, the library was prepared with unique molecular identifiers. TCRdb used MiXCR to reprocess the PCR reads, holding one entry per CDR3 protein. The sample records around 92,000 distinct CDR3 sequences, roughly an eighth being singletons. The input for sequencing was PBMCs from the stem cell graft donor, taken from the stem cell graft. The receptors come from a human donor who donated a stem cell graft to a child with inherited bone marrow failure.

This clonotype has ten or more counts. This chain links TRBV5-6 with TRBJ2-2, with 10 bases matching TRBD2. This CDR3 contains 14 residues. The V gene's germline CDR1 is SGHDT and CDR2 YYEEEE. Germline trimming cut 0 bases from V and 8 bases from J; bases unmatched to any gene: 1. The CDR3 loop reads CASSLVLAGGELFF. The CDR3 DNA sequence: TGTGCCAGCAGCTTGGTACTAGCGGGAGGGGAGCTGTTTTTT.

There are many counts of this clonotype. This chain links TRBV20-1 with TRBJ2-1; TRBD2 matches at 9 bases. CDR1 and CDR2 (germline): DFQATT, SNEGSKA (reference sequence). V was pared by 3 bases and J by 2 bases, with 8 bases of the junction left unmatched. The CDR3 length is 16 residues. This CDR3 is CSASTLAGNTYNEQFF. CDR3 sequence (DNA): TGCAGTGCTAGTACTCTAGCGGGAAATACCTACAATGAGCAGTTCTTC.

The chain joins TRBV6-5 to TRBJ2-7, with TRBD2 identical over 8 bases. The CDR3 length is 16 residues. The V gene's germline CDR1 is MNHEY and CDR2 SVGAGI. V lost 4 bases to trimming and J lost 2 bases; unmatched junction nucleotides: 10. The CDR3 region has the DNA TGTGCCAGCAGTTCCCCCTATAGCGGGGACCCCTACGAGCAGTACTTC. Translated: CASSSPYSGDPYEQYF.

This clonotype occurred a few times. The V gene is TRBV3-1, the J gene TRBJ2-3; D is unclear. Germline V gene sequence: CDR1 LGHDT, CDR2 YNNKEL (reference sequence). CDR3 length: 12 residues. The V gene lost 3 bases and the J gene lost 5 bases, with 6 bases spanning the gap. CDR3 nucleotide sequence: TGTGCCAGCAGCCAGATCGGAGATACGCAGTATTTT. Translation: CASSQIGDTQYF.

Many counts were recorded for this clonotype. This sequence joins TRBV15 and TRBJ2-7, with 9 bases matching TRBD1. The length of the CDR3 is 13 residues. Germline trimming cut 9 bases from V and 7 bases from J; bases unmatched to any gene: 10. The germline CDR1 and CDR2 sequences are LNHNV and YYDKDF (reference sequence). CDR3 region: CATGQGGLLEQYF. The CDR3 DNA reads as TGTGCCACGGGACAGGGTGGCCTCCTGGAGCAGTACTTC.

Many counts were recorded for this clonotype. The gene calls are TRBV5-1 and TRBJ2-7, with a weak D call TRBD1 (6 bases). V gave up 4 bases and J gave up 4 bases, with 12 bases separating them. The CDR3 covers 13 residues. The V gene's germline CDR1 is SGHRS and CDR2 YFSETQ. CDR3 nucleotide sequence: TGCGCCAGCAGCCCCTTGGACAGATACGAGCAGTACTTC. Amino acids: CASSPLDRYEQYF.

The chain uses TRBV18 and TRBJ1-4, with D perhaps matching TRBD1 (5 bases). Trimming removed 2 bases at V and 8 bases at J, with 18 bases between. CDR1 is KGHSH and CDR2 is LQKENI in the germline V gene. CDR3 size: 16 residues. The CDR3 nucleotides are TGTGCCAGCTCACCAGGGACCGGGACCCCAGGGGAAAAACTGTTTTTT. This gives the protein CASSPGTGTPGEKLFF. The full variable domain, in which reference TRBV18 and TRBJ1-4 provide the parts outside the CDR3, is NAGVMQNPRHLVRRRGQEARLRCSPMKGHSHVYWYRQLPEEGLKFMVYLQKENIIDESGMPKERFSAEFPKEGPSILRIQQVVRGDSAAYFCASSPGTGTPGEKLFFGSGTQLSVL.

This clonotype came up many times. The chain is built from TRBV5-5 and TRBJ2-2; D remains ambiguous. The V and J ends lost 1 base and 3 bases respectively, with 4 bases between them. The germline V gene encodes CDR1 SGHKS and CDR2 YYEKEE (reference sequence). This CDR3 comprises 13 residues. DNA for the CDR3: TGTGCCAGCAGCTTGCACGACACCGGGGAGCTGTTTTTT. Translation: CASSLHDTGELFF.

The CDR3 here is CASGYEQYF. As DNA, the CDR3 is TGTGCCAGCGGTTACGAGCAGTACTTC. The V and J genes are TRBV7-2 and TRBJ2-7, with unresolved D. The CDR3 extends over 9 amino acids. Per germline, CDR1 SGHTA and CDR2 FQGNSA. The V end lost 8 bases, the J end lost 4 bases, and 3 bases lay between the germline ends.

This clonotype was counted at least ten times. This sequence joins TRBV7-9 and TRBJ2-3, with 11 bases aligning to TRBD2. The length of the CDR3 is 16 residues. J lost 7 bases, V lost 5 bases, and 11 bases had no gene match. CDR1 and CDR2 from the germline V gene are SEHNR and FQNEAQ (reference sequence). The CDR3 sequence is CASSPTSGSTTHTQYF. In DNA, the CDR3 is TGTGCCAGCAGCCCCACTAGCGGGAGTACTACCCATACGCAGTATTTT.